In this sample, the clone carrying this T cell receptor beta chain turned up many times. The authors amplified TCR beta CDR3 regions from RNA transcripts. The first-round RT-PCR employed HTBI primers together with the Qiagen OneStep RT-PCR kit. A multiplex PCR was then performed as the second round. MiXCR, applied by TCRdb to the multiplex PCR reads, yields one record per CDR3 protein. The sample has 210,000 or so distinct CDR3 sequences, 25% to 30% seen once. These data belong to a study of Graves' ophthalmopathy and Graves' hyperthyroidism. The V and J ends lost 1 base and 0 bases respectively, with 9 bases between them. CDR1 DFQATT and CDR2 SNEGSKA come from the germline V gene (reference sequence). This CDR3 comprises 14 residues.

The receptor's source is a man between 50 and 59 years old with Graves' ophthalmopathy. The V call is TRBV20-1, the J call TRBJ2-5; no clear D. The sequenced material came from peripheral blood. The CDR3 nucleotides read TGCAGTGCTAGAGGTGTCCAAGACCAAGAGACCCAGTACTTC. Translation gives CSARGVQDQETQYF.